A single sample gave rise to the 5 T cell receptor beta chains below, sequenced in a study of blood T cells in healthy people across ages. The authors ran a second PCR of 7 to 11 cycles using a sample-barcoded 5' primer and a J-beta primer mix. TCRdb reanalysed the 5' RACE reads using MiXCR and keeps one entry per CDR3 protein. The sample lists 700,000 to 800,000 distinct CDR3 sequences, around 46% occurring once. Sequenced input: blood. These receptors were collected from a woman aged 55-69 years in good health.

This rearrangement joins TRBV2 to TRBJ2-5; D gene ambiguous. V was trimmed by 5 bases and J by 5 bases, leaving 15 bases between them. Germline V CDR1 and CDR2: SNHLY, FYNNEI. The CDR3 loop spans 14 amino acids. CDR3 coding DNA: TGTGCCAGCAGTTCGGCTATGCAGGTTGAGACCCAGTACTTC. Translating gives CASSSAMQVETQYF. The variable domain in full, completed from reference TRBV2 and TRBJ2-5, reads EPEVTQTPSHQVTQMGQEVILRCVPISNHLYFYWYRQILGQKVEFLVSFYNNEISEKSEIFDDQFSVERPDGSNFTLKIRSTKLEDSAMYFCASSSAMQVETQYFGPGTRLLVL.

V and J are TRBV12-3 or TRBV12-4 and TRBJ1-6, with D possibly TRBD1 on 5 matching bases. V dropped 6 bases and J dropped 9 bases, with 15 bases sitting between them. The CDR3 runs 14 residues. The chain's CDR3 is CASSARDAGSPLHF. The CDR3 nucleotides read TGTGCCAGCAGCGCCCGGGACGCTGGTTCACCCCTCCACTTT.

This clonotype was picked up a small number of times. This chain joins TRBV4-2 and TRBJ2-1; D not certain. The J call may be wrong; the DNA end is better matched by TRBJ2-7. Germline V lookup: CDR1 LGHNA, CDR2 YNFKEQ. The CDR3 consists of 13 residues. DNA for the CDR3: TGTGCCAGCAGCCAAGATACCAGAACTGAGCAGTACTTC. It encodes CASSQDTRTEQYF.

This clonotype appeared a few times. The junction shows a germline mismatch at one end, possibly a read error. V is TRBV12-3 or TRBV12-4 and J is TRBJ2-6; the D is unclear. The CDR3 runs to 12 residues. CDR3 bases: TGTGCCAACAGTTCCGGGGCCAACGTCCTGACTTTC. It encodes CANSSGANVLTF.

This clonotype was seen once. The junction shows a germline mismatch at one end, possibly a read error. The rearrangement joins TRBV4-2 to TRBJ1-1; no reliable D call. This CDR3 is built from 14 residues. The germline CDR1 and CDR2 sequences are LGHNA and YNFKEQ. The CDR3 is CASSQDSLNTETFF. The CDR3 DNA sequence: TGTGCCAGCAGCCAAGACAGTCTGAACACTGAAACTTTCTTT.